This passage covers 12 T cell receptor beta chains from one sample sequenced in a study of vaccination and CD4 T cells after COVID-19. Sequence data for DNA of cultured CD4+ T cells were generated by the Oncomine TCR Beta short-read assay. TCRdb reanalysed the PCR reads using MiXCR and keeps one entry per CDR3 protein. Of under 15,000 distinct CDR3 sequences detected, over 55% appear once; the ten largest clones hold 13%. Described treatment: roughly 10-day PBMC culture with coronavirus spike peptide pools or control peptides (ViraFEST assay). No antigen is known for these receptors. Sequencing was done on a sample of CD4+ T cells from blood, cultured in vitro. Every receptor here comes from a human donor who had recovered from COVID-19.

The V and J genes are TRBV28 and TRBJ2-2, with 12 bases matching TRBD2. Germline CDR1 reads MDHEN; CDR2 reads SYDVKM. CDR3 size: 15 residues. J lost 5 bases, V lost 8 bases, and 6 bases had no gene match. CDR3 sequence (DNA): TGTGCCAGCGAGACTAGCGGGAGAAGAACCGGGGAGCTGTTTTTT. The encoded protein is CASETSGRRTGELFF.

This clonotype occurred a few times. CDR3 in amino acids: CSARGPSAETQYF. Written as DNA, the CDR3 is TGCAGTGCTAGGGGGCCCTCAGCGGAGACCCAGTACTTC. The chain couples TRBV20-1 to TRBJ2-5; D is perhaps TRBD1 (5 bases). The V end lost 3 bases, the J end lost 5 bases, and 13 bases lay between the germline ends. The CDR3 has 13 amino acids. Germline V lookup: CDR1 DFQATT, CDR2 SNEGSKA (reference sequence).

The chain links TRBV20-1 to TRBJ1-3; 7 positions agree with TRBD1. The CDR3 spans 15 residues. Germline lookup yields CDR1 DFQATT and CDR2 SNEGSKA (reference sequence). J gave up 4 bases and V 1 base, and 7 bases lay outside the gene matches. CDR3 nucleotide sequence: TGCAGTGCTAGAGTTCCCCAGGGGGGGGGAAACACCATATATTTT. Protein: CSARVPQGGGNTIYF.

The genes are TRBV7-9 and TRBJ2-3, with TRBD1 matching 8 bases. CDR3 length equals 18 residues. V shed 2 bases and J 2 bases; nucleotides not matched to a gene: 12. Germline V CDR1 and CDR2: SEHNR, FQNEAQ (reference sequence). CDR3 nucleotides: TGTGCCAGCAGCTTATCCAGACAGGGGAGAACACTCACAGATACGCAGTATTTT. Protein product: CASSLSRQGRTLTDTQYF.

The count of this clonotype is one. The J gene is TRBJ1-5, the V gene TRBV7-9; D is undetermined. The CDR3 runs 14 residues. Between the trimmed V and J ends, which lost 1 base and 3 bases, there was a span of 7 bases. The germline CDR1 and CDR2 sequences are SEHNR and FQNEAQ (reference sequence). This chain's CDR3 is CASSLVGTNQPQHF. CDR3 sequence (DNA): TGTGCCAGCAGCTTAGTGGGCACCAATCAGCCCCAGCATTTT.

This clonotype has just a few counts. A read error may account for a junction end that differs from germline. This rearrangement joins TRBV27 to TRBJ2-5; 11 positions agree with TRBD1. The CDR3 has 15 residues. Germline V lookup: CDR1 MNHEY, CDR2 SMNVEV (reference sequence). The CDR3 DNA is TGTGCCAGCAGTTTTTTGGGACAGGGGGGAGAGGCCCAGTACTTC. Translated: CASSFLGQGGEAQYF.

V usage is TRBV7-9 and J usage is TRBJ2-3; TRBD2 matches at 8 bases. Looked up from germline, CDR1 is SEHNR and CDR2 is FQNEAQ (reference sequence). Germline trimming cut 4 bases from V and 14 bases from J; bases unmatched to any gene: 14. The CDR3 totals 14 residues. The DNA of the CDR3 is TGTGCCAGCAGCTCTAGCGGGCGGGAGTCAGCAGCGTATTTT. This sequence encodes CASSSSGRESAAYF.

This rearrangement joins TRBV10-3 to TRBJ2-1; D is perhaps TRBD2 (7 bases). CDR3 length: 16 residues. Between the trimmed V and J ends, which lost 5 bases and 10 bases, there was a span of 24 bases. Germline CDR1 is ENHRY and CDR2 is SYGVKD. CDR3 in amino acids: CAISPPGGRRAQEQFF. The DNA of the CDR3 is TGTGCCATCAGTCCCCCGGGGGGCCGGAGGGCACAAGAGCAGTTCTTC.

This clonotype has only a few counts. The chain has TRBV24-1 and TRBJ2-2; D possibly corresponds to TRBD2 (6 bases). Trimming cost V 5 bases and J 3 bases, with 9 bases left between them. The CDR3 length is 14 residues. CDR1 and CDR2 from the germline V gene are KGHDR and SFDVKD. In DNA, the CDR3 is TGTGCCACCAGTGTATGGGGGGACACCGGGGAGCTGTTTTTT. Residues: CATSVWGDTGELFF.

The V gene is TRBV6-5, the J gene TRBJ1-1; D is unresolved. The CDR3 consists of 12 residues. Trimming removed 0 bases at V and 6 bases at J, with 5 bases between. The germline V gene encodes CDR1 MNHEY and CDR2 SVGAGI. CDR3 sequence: CASSYSTAEAFF. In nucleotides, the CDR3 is TGTGCCAGCAGTTACTCGACGGCTGAAGCTTTCTTT.

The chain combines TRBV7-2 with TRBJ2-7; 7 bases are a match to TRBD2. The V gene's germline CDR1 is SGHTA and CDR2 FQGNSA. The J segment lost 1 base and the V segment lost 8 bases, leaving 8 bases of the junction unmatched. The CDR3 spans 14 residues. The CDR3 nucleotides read TGTGCCAGCGGTCGGAGCGGGACTTCCTACGAGCAGTACTTC. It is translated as CASGRSGTSYEQYF.

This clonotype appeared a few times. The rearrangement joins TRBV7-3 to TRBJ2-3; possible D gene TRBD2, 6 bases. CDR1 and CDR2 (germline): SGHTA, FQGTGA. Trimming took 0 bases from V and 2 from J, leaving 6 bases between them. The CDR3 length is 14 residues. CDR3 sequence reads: CASSLTRDTDTQYF. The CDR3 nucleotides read TGTGCCAGCAGCTTAACGCGGGACACAGATACGCAGTATTTT.